The present TCR beta chain was sequenced within a study of CD8+CD57+ T cells in acquired aplastic anemia (dated by TCRdb to the late 2010s). A note on the overall study: DNA extracted from sorted CD4+ and CD8+ cells had a mean of around 3.3 ug, with a range of roughly 0.17 to 30 ug. A CD8+CD57+ expansion meant a frequency higher than the mean frequency seen in healthy subjects.

In this sample, this clonotype turned up once. The antigen it binds to is not known. No base qualities exist here, and no much larger clone lies one base off it. One read alone provides weak support. Expansion of CD8+CD57+ cells had been shown by flow cytometry in the patients chosen for sequencing. Every patient had severe acquired aplastic anemia, diagnosed using the International Study of Aplastic Anemia and Agranulocytosis and Camitta criteria. No patient had received any therapy when blood was sampled. In the study, sorted CD4+ and CD8+ blood T cells from patients with severe aplastic anemia and from healthy subjects underwent deep sequencing of TCR repertoires. In the USA, patient enrollment took place under clinicaltrials.gov protocols 00001620, 01623167, 00001397, 00071045, 00081523 and 00961064. Ficoll-Paque density gradient centrifugation was used to isolate peripheral blood mononuclear cells. CD4+ and CD8+ T cells were sorted by FACS or magnetic beads before DNA extraction.

Relative to germline, V is 6 bases shorter and J is 6 bases shorter, with 8 bases between their ends. CDR1 and CDR2, per the germline V gene (reference sequence), are DFQATT and SNEGSKA. The CDR3 holds 10 amino acids from the cysteine to the phenylalanine. Only the CDR3 DNA is retained, 30 bases long and in frame from the first base. General conclusions and limits of the study: Between patients and healthy controls, no significant difference in CD8+ Simpson's diversity was found (P=0.060). Although around 30 CD8+ CDR3 sequences were shared by patients and controls, these sequences appeared highly expressed in patients and within the immunodominant clones of patients.

Genomic DNA served as template for TCR beta VDJ combination and CDR3 sequence profiling. TCR repertoire sequencing was run on an Illumina HiSeq 2000. Processing in the source paper ran as follows. TRBV/TRBJ rearrangement plots, CDR3 size and DJ length profiles, and Simpson's diversity index were used to evaluate the repertoires. The most abundant DNA sequence in the deep sequencing data was defined as the immunodominant clone. CDR3 amino acid sequences were screened for sharing across subjects and were compared with published repertoires and the VDJdb database. TCRdb reprocessing: public reads trimmed at Q25 with fastp, clones called with MiXCR, in-frame beta chains kept. Records with the same CDR3 protein are collapsed into one entry carrying the most frequent genes and DNA. TCRdb, rather than the study authors, made the V and J calls. This sample has under 350,000 distinct CDR3 sequences in its table, and under 65% of those were observed once. The ten largest make up approximately 1.3% of the sample.

The clonotype originates from a human donor with aplastic anemia. The rearranged segments are TRBV20-1 and TRBJ1-2; the D gene is unclear. The specimen was sorted CD4+, CD8+, or CD8+CD57+ T cells (not recorded which) from PBMCs. CDR3 region: CSARIDGYTF. The nucleotide sequence reads as follows: TGCAGTGCCCGGATCGATGGCTACACCTTC.